This T cell receptor beta chain was captured in a study of T cells in localized non-small cell lung cancer. Study observations and caveats: Adjacent uninvolved lung had the highest clonality, suggesting focused antigen responses.

The CDR3 consists of 15 residues. Per germline, CDR1 LGHNA and CDR2 YNFKEQ. The V and J ends lost 1 base and 5 bases respectively, with 11 bases between them. As concerns this clone: The antigen is not known.

Profiled with immunoSEQ multiplex PCR; TCRdb holds only in-frame clones, not every one. Counted here are 15,000 to 20,000 clones, 65% to 85% occurring once; the ten biggest clones make up approximately 30%. This clonotype originated in a male donor aged 60 or over with stage III lung adenocarcinoma. Source: peripheral blood, taken before any cancer treatment. The chain has TRBV4-2 and TRBJ2-2; TRBD2 might be the D (5 bases). In DNA, the CDR3 is TGTGCCAGCAGCCAAGGGGCTAGAGGGACCGGGGAGCTGTTTTTT. Residues: CASSQGARGTGELFF.